This passage covers 14 T cell receptor beta chains from one sample sequenced in a study of identical twins. TCRdb re-derived calls from the 5' RACE reads in MiXCR, one entry per CDR3 protein. Of some 660,000 distinct CDR3 sequences detected, 8.5% to 9% appear once; the ten largest clones hold 0.75% to 1%. These data also formed part of another study, on yellow fever vaccine responses in identical twins.

Sequenced input: PBMCs. The origin of the receptors is a woman in her late teens or twenties in good health.

This clonotype was seen repeatedly, ten times or more. The chain couples TRBV12-3 or TRBV12-4 to TRBJ2-7; D not resolved. The CDR3 covers 11 residues. With 3 bases removed from V and 6 bases from J, the gap between germline ends came to 6 bases. The CDR3 bases are TGTGCCAGCAGTTTCGGAAGCGAGCAGTACTTC. This translates into CASSFGSEQYF.

The chain combines TRBV10-3 with TRBJ1-5, with TRBD1 identical over 8 bases. CDR1 is ENHRY and CDR2 is SYGVKD in the germline V gene. Trimming cost V 4 bases and J 5 bases; bases outside gene matches: 4. The CDR3 is 14 amino acids. The CDR3 loop is CAISGTGKDQPQHF. Written as DNA, the CDR3 is TGTGCCATCAGTGGGACAGGGAAGGATCAGCCCCAGCATTTT.

This chain links TRBV6-1 with TRBJ1-6, with D tentatively TRBD1 (5 bases). Trimming removed 6 bases at V and 6 bases at J, with 15 bases between. The germline gives CDR1 MNHNS, CDR2 SASEGT. CDR3 length equals 15 residues. The CDR3 spells CASRPGTAPNSPLHF. DNA for the CDR3: TGTGCCAGCAGACCCGGGACCGCCCCTAATTCACCCCTCCACTTT.

Written as DNA, the CDR3 is TGTGCCAGCAGCCAAGATCTCTGGACAGGGGCTACGTACGAGCAGTACTTC. Translated, it gives CASSQDLWTGATYEQYF. The chain carries TRBV3-1 and TRBJ2-7, with 9 nucleotides matching TRBD1. Germline loops: CDR1 LGHDT, CDR2 YNNKEL (reference sequence). V trimming: 0 bases; J trimming: 4 bases; junction bases outside the gene matches: 10. CDR3 size: 17 residues.

The V gene is TRBV14, the J gene TRBJ2-1, with D possibly matching TRBD2 (6 bases). V lost 1 base and J 15 bases, leaving 13 bases between the germline ends. The CDR3 has 12 amino acids. CDR1 is SGHDN and CDR2 is FVKESK in the germline V gene. The CDR3: CASSQGSGQPFF. Written as DNA, the CDR3 is TGTGCCAGCAGCCAAGGGAGCGGGCAGCCGTTCTTC. The entire variable domain, with the rest obtained from reference TRBV14 and TRBJ2-1, is as follows: EAGVTQFPSHSVIEKGQTVTLRCDPISGHDNLYWYRRVMGKEIKFLLHFVKESKQDESGMPNNRFLAERTGGTYSTLKVQPAELEDSGVYFCASSQGSGQPFFGPGTRLTVL.

The chain joins TRBV4-1 to TRBJ2-1; D possibly corresponds to TRBD2 (5 bases). Deletions cut 4 bases from V and 12 bases from J, with 19 bases between. The V gene's germline CDR1 is MGHRA and CDR2 YSYEKL. The CDR3 consists of 14 residues. CDR3: CASSRTALELRQFF. CDR3 coding DNA: TGCGCCAGCAGCCGGACTGCTTTAGAGCTACGGCAGTTCTTC.

The chain links TRBV28 to TRBJ1-2; D ambiguous. This CDR3 comprises 11 residues. The germline V gene encodes CDR1 MDHEN and CDR2 SYDVKM. V lost 6 bases and J 4 bases, leaving 6 bases between the germline ends. Written as DNA, the CDR3 is TGTGCCAGCAGCTCCCTCTATGGCTACACCTTC. Protein: CASSSLYGYTF.

The chain has TRBV2 and TRBJ2-7; TRBD2 might be the D (6 bases). The CDR3 has 15 amino acids. V was clipped by 2 bases and J by 3 bases, with 14 bases between them. Per germline, CDR1 SNHLY and CDR2 FYNNEI. The CDR3 region has the DNA TGTGCCAGCAGTGAATTCCTGGGAGGAGGCTACGAGCAGTACTTC. Protein: CASSEFLGGGYEQYF.

This clonotype has a count of ten or more. The chain recombines TRBV6-6 with TRBJ2-7; weak D call: TRBD1 (5 bases). This CDR3 is 11 amino acids long. Trimming removed 10 bases from V and 0 bases from J, with 7 bases in between. Germline loops: CDR1 MNHNY, CDR2 SVGAGI (reference sequence). CDR3 loop: CATGHSYEQYF. In DNA form, the CDR3 reads TGTGCCACCGGACACTCCTACGAGCAGTACTTC.

J is TRBJ2-3 and V is TRBV20-1, with TRBD1 as a possible D gene (5 bases). The CDR3 sequence is 15 residues long. Germline CDR1 and CDR2: DFQATT and SNEGSKA (reference sequence). V lost 5 bases and J lost 4, with 19 bases in between. The DNA for the CDR3 is TGCAGTGCTCCAAACCCCCAGGGCAGGGCAGATACGCAGTATTTT. It codes for CSAPNPQGRADTQYF.

The V gene is TRBV9, the J gene TRBJ2-3; D not resolved. Germline loops: CDR1 SGDLS, CDR2 YYNGEE. V dropped 3 bases and J dropped 5 bases, with 13 bases sitting between them. This CDR3 contains 14 residues. The CDR3 nucleotides are TGTGCCAGCAGCGGACCTCAAGGGATAGATACGCAGTATTTT. Translated: CASSGPQGIDTQYF.

The chain couples TRBV6-2 or TRBV6-3 to TRBJ2-1; D gene uncertain. CDR3 length: 13 amino acids. In germline, CDR1 is MNHEY, CDR2 SVGEGT. V shed 6 bases and J shed 6 bases, with 12 bases lying between them. The DNA for the CDR3 is TGTGCCAGCAGCCCACGCGTCGCCAATGAGCAGTTCTTC. It specifies CASSPRVANEQFF.

The rearrangement uses TRBV7-9 and TRBJ1-1; TRBD1 is a possible D gene (6 bases). The CDR3 is made up of 15 amino acids. Trimming took off 5 bases at V and 1 base at J, with 14 bases between the two ends. The germline V gene has CDR1 SEHNR and CDR2 FQNEAQ (reference sequence). The CDR3 protein is CASSNPRGGNTEAFF. Here the CDR3 DNA reads TGTGCCAGCAGCAACCCCAGGGGAGGGAACACTGAAGCTTTCTTT. The full variable domain, its missing parts supplied by reference TRBV7-9 and TRBJ1-1, is DTGVSQNPRHKITKRGQNVTFRCDPISEHNRLYWYRQTLGQGPEFLTYFQNEAQLEKSRLLSDRFSAERPKGSFSTLEIQRTEQGDSAMYLCASSNPRGGNTEAFFGQGTRLTVV.

This clonotype came up many times. The CDR3 region is CASSQEAGDSYEQYF. CDR3 DNA: TGCGCCAGCAGCCAAGAGGCGGGAGATAGCTACGAGCAGTACTTC. V and J are TRBV4-3 and TRBJ2-7; 7 nucleotides agree with TRBD2. The CDR3 covers 15 residues. V trimming: 0 bases; J trimming: 3 bases; junction bases outside the gene matches: 5. Per germline, CDR1 LGHNA and CDR2 YSLEER.